This TCR beta chain was profiled in a study of CD8+ T cells in alopecia areata. Study summary: It was oral tofacitinib, at 5 to 10 mg twice daily, that treated patients received.

General study results and limits: Amid tofacitinib therapy, many expanded lesional clones stayed present in scalp and blood. Just one nonresponder means the tie between baseline CD8+ expansion and response stays uncertain. Patients shared TCRs less clearly than mice did, possibly for HLA-related reasons.

Isolated RNA was reverse transcribed into cDNA used as the sequencing template. The table came from immunoSEQ multiplex PCR; TCRdb's copy has only in-frame clones and leaves some out. The sample comprises a few hundred thousand clones, around three fifths of which are singletons, and roughly 1.5% rests with the top ten. The CDR3 has 15 residues. Germline V lookup: CDR1 SQVTM, CDR2 ANQGSEA. J gave up 0 bases and V 5 bases, and 7 bases lay outside the gene matches. Noted treatment: oral pan-JAK inhibitor, 5-10 mg twice daily. As regards this clone: Antigen unknown.

The V call is TRBV29-1, the J call TRBJ2-4; the match to TRBD1 covers 7 bases. The TCR was taken from a human donor with alopecia areata. This specimen consisted of CD4+ T cells sorted from blood, obtained at week 4, from a patient treated with tofacitinib. CDR3 sequence (DNA): TGCAGCGTTTACGGACAGGAGCTAGCCAAAAACATTCAGTACTTC. Protein sequence: CSVYGQELAKNIQYF.